These T cell receptor beta chains were read from a single sample in a study of blood T cell repertoires in COVID-19. Measured with immunoSEQ multiplex PCR; TCRdb has only the in-frame clones, and not every one. The table shows about 270,000 clones, with roughly 90% occurring only once. Sequencing was done on a sample of PBMCs or T cells enriched from blood (not recorded which). These receptor sequences come from a woman aged 45-59 years who had recovered from COVID-19. CDR3s include the opening cysteine and the closing phenylalanine or tryptophan. D genes are given only for firm matches. Clone size appears in some rows only: once, few, many, or a class for an expanded clone.

V gene	D gene	clone size	J gene	CDR3 DNA	CDR3 protein
TRBV20-1	.	.	TRBJ2-7	TGCAGTGCTAGTTTAAGCGGGCCCCGCTACGAGCAGTACTTC	CSASLSGPRYEQYF
TRBV5-1	TRBD2	.	TRBJ2-7	TGCGCCAGCAGCGCCTCACTAGCGGGAGTCCCCTACGAGCAGTACTTC	CASSASLAGVPYEQYF
TRBV7-2	TRBD1	.	TRBJ1-2	TGTGCCAGCAGCTTAGCTATCGTTAAAACGGACAGGAACTATGGCTACACCTTC	CASSLAIVKTDRNYGYTF
TRBV19	.	.	TRBJ1-5	TGTGCCAGTAGTTTCCAGGGAAGGGGCGATCAGCCCCAGCATTTT	CASSFQGRGDQPQHF
TRBV28	.	.	TRBJ1-2	TGTGCCAGCAGACCACAGGGTAACTATGGCTACACCTTC	CASRPQGNYGYTF
TRBV30	TRBD1	.	TRBJ1-1	TGTGCCTGGAGCGTACTCAGGGGGGCTGAAGCTTTCTTT	CAWSVLRGAEAFF
TRBV5-1	.	once	TRBJ1-2	TGCGCCAGCAGCTTAACGACCGGCGGGGATGGCTACACCTTC	CASSLTTGGDGYTF
TRBV7-9	.	.	TRBJ1-2	TGTGCCAGCAGCCGATCGGGTCGGGACACAGGTGGCTACACCTTC	CASSRSGRDTGGYTF
TRBV28	TRBD1	.	TRBJ1-4	TGTGCCAGCAGTGCGGACAGGGTAACTAATGAAAAACTGTTTTTT	CASSADRVTNEKLFF
TRBV27	TRBD1	.	TRBJ2-7	TGTGCCAGCAGTTTAAAACAGGGGGGCTACGAGCAGTACTTC	CASSLKQGGYEQYF
TRBV27	TRBD1	.	TRBJ1-1	TGTGCCAGCAGTTTCCGGGACAGGGGGCTCACTGAAGCTTTCTTT	CASSFRDRGLTEAFF
TRBV28	.	.	TRBJ1-5	TGTGCCAGCAACTCACCCCGGGGTAGAGGTCAGCCCCAGCATTTT	CASNSPRGRGQPQHF
TRBV18	.	.	TRBJ2-4	TGTGCCAGCTCACAGGGGATTGGGTCCAAAAACATTCAGTACTTC	CASSQGIGSKNIQYF
TRBV28	TRBD1	.	TRBJ2-1	TGTGCCAGCAGTGACAGGGACGAGCAGTTCTTC	CASSDRDEQFF
TRBV18	TRBD2	few	TRBJ2-1	TGTGCCAGCTCACCATACGCTAGCGGGAGGATAAATGAGCAGTTCTTC	CASSPYASGRINEQFF
TRBV4-3	.	once	TRBJ2-2	TGCGCCAGCAGCCAAGTTAGGGGACAAAACACCGGGGAGCTGTTTTTT	CASSQVRGQNTGELFF
TRBV10-3	TRBD2	.	TRBJ2-7	TGTGCCATCAGTGCTGGCGGGAGTACCAACGAGCAGTACTTC	CAISAGGSTNEQYF
TRBV2	TRBD1	.	TRBJ1-1	TGTGCCAGCAGTGAGGACAGGAGGGGAACTGAAGCTTTCTTT	CASSEDRRGTEAFF
TRBV27	.	.	TRBJ2-7	TGTGCCAGCAGTTTGGCGCCGGGACACCCTTACGAGCAGTACTTC	CASSLAPGHPYEQYF
TRBV9	TRBD2	.	TRBJ2-2	TGTGCCAGCAGCGTAGACCCCCTAGCGGCCGGGGAGCTGTTTTTT	CASSVDPLAAGELFF
TRBV29-1	.	.	TRBJ1-2	TGCAGCGTTGAGGCGTTCGGGGGATACTATGGCTACACCTTC	CSVEAFGGYYGYTF
TRBV2	TRBD2	.	TRBJ2-6	TGTGCCAGCAGTGAATCGGGGGGTCCCGGGGCCAACGTCCTGACTTTC	CASSESGGPGANVLTF
TRBV9	.	.	TRBJ1-1	TGTGCCAGCAGCGGAGGACTTTTGAACACTGAAGCTTTCTTT	CASSGGLLNTEAFF
TRBV7-8	TRBD1	.	TRBJ2-7	TGTGCCAGCAGCTTAGCGGGGACAGCCGGTCGTGGCGAGCAGTACTTC	CASSLAGTAGRGEQYF
TRBV9	TRBD1	.	TRBJ1-2	TGTGCCAGCAGCACTTCCGGGACAGGGAGAGCGGATGGCTACACCTTC	CASSTSGTGRADGYTF
TRBV4-2	.	.	TRBJ1-1	TGTGCCAGCAGCCCCGATATGGGGGCCCTGAACACTGAAGCTTTCTTT	CASSPDMGALNTEAFF
TRBV28	TRBD2	.	TRBJ2-1	TGTGCCAGTAAACCAACTCCCGGGACTAGCGGACGATACTCCTACAATGAGCAGTTCTTC	CASKPTPGTSGRYSYNEQFF
TRBV7-3	.	.	TRBJ2-1	TGTGCCAGCAGCACCACTAGTTACAATGAGCAGTTCTTC	CASSTTSYNEQFF
TRBV19	.	.	TRBJ2-6	TGTGCCAGTAGTATAAGAGGAGATAGCTCTGGGGCCAACGTCCTGACTTTC	CASSIRGDSSGANVLTF
TRBV29-1	TRBD1	.	TRBJ1-1	TGCAGCGGCGGACAGGGAAACACTGAAGCTTTCTTT	CSGGQGNTEAFF
TRBV4-2	TRBD2	.	TRBJ2-1	TGTGCCAGCAGCCACGGCGGGACTAGCGTATACAATGAGCAGTTCTTC	CASSHGGTSVYNEQFF
TRBV7-8	TRBD1	.	TRBJ1-5	TGTGCCAGCAGCTTAGGTGGACAGGGCGGCAATCAGCCCCAGCATTTT	CASSLGGQGGNQPQHF
TRBV30	.	.	TRBJ1-1	TGTGCCTGGAGTGTACCGGGGACTGAAGCTTTCTTT	CAWSVPGTEAFF
TRBV19	TRBD2	.	TRBJ2-1	TGTGCCAGTAGTAGTCGAGGACTAGCGGGAAATGAGCAGTTCTTC	CASSSRGLAGNEQFF
TRBV18	TRBD1	.	TRBJ1-3	TGTGCCAGCTCACCACGACAGGGGGATTCTGGAAACACCATATATTTT	CASSPRQGDSGNTIYF
TRBV9	TRBD1	.	TRBJ1-1	TGTGCCAGCACTCCCCAGGGGGGAAAGGAAGCTTTCTTT	CASTPQGGKEAFF
TRBV6-5	.	.	TRBJ2-1	TGTGCCAGCTCACGGACAGACTACAATGAGCAGTTCTTC	CASSRTDYNEQFF
TRBV7-8	TRBD2	.	TRBJ2-3	TGTGCCAGCAGCGCGCGGACTAGCGGGAGCACAGATACGCAGTATTTT	CASSARTSGSTDTQYF
TRBV5-6	TRBD2	.	TRBJ2-7	TGTGCCAGCAGCTTGTCCCCTAGCGGGACAAGCTCCTACGAGCAGTACTTC	CASSLSPSGTSSYEQYF
TRBV2	.	.	TRBJ1-2	TGTGCCAGCAGTGAGTCAGCTAACTATGGCTACACCTTC	CASSESANYGYTF
TRBV4-3	TRBD1	.	TRBJ1-1	TGCGCCAGCAGCCAAGATCTCAAACAGGGGAGCACTGAAGCTTTCTTT	CASSQDLKQGSTEAFF
TRBV2	.	few	TRBJ2-7	TGTGCCAGCAGTTCGGGAGAAAACAAGTTCGAGCAGTACTTC	CASSSGENKFEQYF
TRBV3-1/TRBV3-2	TRBD1	.	TRBJ1-2	TGTGCCAGCAGCCTCAGTGGACAGGCCCATGGCTACACCTTC	CASSLSGQAHGYTF
TRBV19	.	.	TRBJ1-2	TGTGCCAGTAGTAGGGGACAACAAAACTATGGCTACACCTTC	CASSRGQQNYGYTF
TRBV7-9	.	once	TRBJ1-2	TGTGCCAGCAGTAGCCCGGAAGGCTACACCTTC	CASSSPEGYTF
TRBV10-2	TRBD2	.	TRBJ2-1	TGCGCCAGCCGTAGCGGGAGGGAGCAGTTCTTC	CASRSGREQFF
TRBV30	.	.	TRBJ1-6	TGTGCCTGGAAAGGATCTAGGCAATCTAATTCACCCCTCCACTTT	CAWKGSRQSNSPLHF
TRBV5-4	.	once	TRBJ2-3	TGTGCCAGCAGCTTAGGGTTCGTAAAGGGCATCGGGGGAGATACGCAGTATTTT	CASSLGFVKGIGGDTQYF
TRBV11-3	.	few	TRBJ2-5	TGTGCCAGCAGCTTAGGATCCGCGTCCTCGCCAGAGACCCAGTACTTC	CASSLGSASSPETQYF
TRBV28	TRBD2	.	TRBJ2-7	TGTGCCAGCAGTCAATTCCTCATGCGCGGGAGGGCCCAAAAATACGAGCAGTACTTC	CASSQFLMRGRAQKYEQYF
TRBV28	.	.	TRBJ1-1	TGTGCCAGCCACGGCCCGCGGGACACTGAAGCTTTCTTT	CASHGPRDTEAFF
TRBV7-9	TRBD1	.	TRBJ2-5	TGTGCCAGCAGCCTCGGGACAGCCCTTTGGGAGACCCAGTACTTC	CASSLGTALWETQYF
TRBV29-1	TRBD2	once	TRBJ2-7	TGCAGCGTGAAACTAGCGGTAGACTCCTACGAGCAGTACTTC	CSVKLAVDSYEQYF
TRBV29-1	.	.	TRBJ2-2	TGCAGCGTTGCCGGGACAACGAACACCGGGGAGCTGTTTTTT	CSVAGTTNTGELFF
TRBV2	.	few	TRBJ2-1	TGTGCCAGCACTCAAAGAACTAGCTCCTACAATGAGCAGTTCTTC	CASTQRTSSYNEQFF
TRBV5-5	TRBD1	.	TRBJ2-2	TGTGCCAGCAGCTTAGTCAGCGACAGGGGAGGTGGCGGGGAGCTGTTTTTT	CASSLVSDRGGGGELFF
TRBV7-2	TRBD2	.	TRBJ2-3	TGTGCCAGCAGCTCCAGGGGACTAGCGGGTCCAGATACGCAGTATTTT	CASSSRGLAGPDTQYF
TRBV7-2	.	.	TRBJ1-4	TGTGCCAGCAGCTTAGACAGGGATAATGAAAAACTGTTTTTT	CASSLDRDNEKLFF
TRBV14	.	.	TRBJ2-2	TGTGCCAGCAGCCAAGAGATGGTGCGGACCGGGGAGCTGTTTTTT	CASSQEMVRTGELFF
TRBV20-1	.	.	TRBJ2-4	TGCAGTGCTAGTAGACTAGCCAAAAACATTCAGTACTTC	CSASRLAKNIQYF